This record covers a single T cell receptor beta chain. Its antigen is unknown. The time point was: baseline pretreatment blood. The sample's treatment: 15 Gy SBRT to primary tumor, nephrectomy 4 weeks later. V was clipped by 10 bases and J by 8 bases; unmatched bases: 18. Germline V lookup: CDR1 MNHEY, CDR2 SVGAGI. The length of the CDR3 is 15 residues. Sequencing used immunoSEQ multiplex PCR; TCRdb keeps in-frame clones, though not all of them. The sample has 110,000 to 150,000 clones; over 80% are singletons. The sample comes from a study of radiation and T cells in renal cell carcinoma. Study observations and caveats: Baseline intratumoral clonotype presence is unknown without pretreatment biopsies.

The specimen was blood, collected from a patient whose treatment included radiotherapy and nephrectomy. The chain couples TRBV6-5 to TRBJ1-2; 8 bases are a match to TRBD1. This receptor was taken from a woman aged 50 to 60 with renal cell carcinoma. DNA for the CDR3: TGTGCCACCGTCGGCTCCGGGACAGGAGCTATGGGCTACACCTTC. Its protein is CATVGSGTGAMGYTF.